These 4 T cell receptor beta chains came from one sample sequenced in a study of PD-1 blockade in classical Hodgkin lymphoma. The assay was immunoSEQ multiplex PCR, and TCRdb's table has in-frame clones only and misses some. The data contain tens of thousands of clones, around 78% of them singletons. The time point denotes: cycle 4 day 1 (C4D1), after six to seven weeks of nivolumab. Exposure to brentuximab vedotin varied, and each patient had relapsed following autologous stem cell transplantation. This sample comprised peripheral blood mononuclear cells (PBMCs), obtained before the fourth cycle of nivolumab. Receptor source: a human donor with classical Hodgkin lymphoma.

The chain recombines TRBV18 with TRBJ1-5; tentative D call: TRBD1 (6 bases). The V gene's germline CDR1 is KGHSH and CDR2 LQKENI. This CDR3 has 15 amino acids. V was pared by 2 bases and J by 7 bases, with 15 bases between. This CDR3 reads CASSPSTGVSQPQHF. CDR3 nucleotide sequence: TGTGCCAGCTCACCATCGACAGGAGTCTCACAGCCCCAGCATTTT. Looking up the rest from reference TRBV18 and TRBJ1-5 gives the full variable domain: NAGVMQNPRHLVRRRGQEARLRCSPMKGHSHVYWYRQLPEEGLKFMVYLQKENIIDESGMPKERFSAEFPKEGPSILRIQQVVRGDSAAYFCASSPSTGVSQPQHFGDGTRLSIL.

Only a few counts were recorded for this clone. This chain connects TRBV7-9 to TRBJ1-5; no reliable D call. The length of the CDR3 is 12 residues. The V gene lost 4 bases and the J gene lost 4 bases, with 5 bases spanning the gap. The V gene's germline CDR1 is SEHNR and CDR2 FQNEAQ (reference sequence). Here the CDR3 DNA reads TGTGCCAGCAGCTATGAGAATCAGCCCCAGCATTTT. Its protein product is CASSYENQPQHF.

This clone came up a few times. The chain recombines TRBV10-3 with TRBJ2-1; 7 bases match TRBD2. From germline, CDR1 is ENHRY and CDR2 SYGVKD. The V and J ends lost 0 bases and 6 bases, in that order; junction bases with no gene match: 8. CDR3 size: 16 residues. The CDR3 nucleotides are TGTGCCATCAGTGAGTCCGCGGGGGTTGGGTTCAATGAGCAGTTCTTC. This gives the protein CAISESAGVGFNEQFF.

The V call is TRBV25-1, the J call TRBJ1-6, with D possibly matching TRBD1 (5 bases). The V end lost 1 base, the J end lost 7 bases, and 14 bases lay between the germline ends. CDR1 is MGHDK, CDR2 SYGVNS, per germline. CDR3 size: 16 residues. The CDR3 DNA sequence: TGTGCCAGCAGTGAATGGGCCCGGCAGGGCAATTCACCCCTCCACTTT. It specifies CASSEWARQGNSPLHF.